Below, 9 T cell receptor beta chains from the same sample are listed, as sequenced in a study of shared clonotypes between healthy human individuals. Here immunoSEQ multiplex PCR was the method, and the copy in TCRdb shows in-frame clones only, minus some. This table has about 500,000 clones, roughly four fifths appearing once. The material sequenced was PBMCs. These receptors came from a woman aged 40 to 50 in good health. Some clones in this sample may be carry-over from other donors' samples.

The V call is TRBV11-2, the J call TRBJ2-4; D unresolved. This CDR3 region has 12 residues. V shed 5 bases and J shed 8 bases, with 10 bases lying between them. From germline, CDR1 is SGHAT and CDR2 FQNNGV. CDR3 loop: CASSAVRDIQYF. The CDR3 DNA sequence: TGTGCCAGCAGCGCTGTCCGGGACATTCAGTACTTC.

V and J are TRBV10-2 and TRBJ1-5, with 8 nucleotides matching TRBD1. Per the germline V gene, CDR1 is WSHSY and CDR2 is SAAADI. The CDR3 sequence is 13 residues long. V was pared by 4 bases and J by 4 bases, with 0 bases of the junction left unmatched. The DNA for the CDR3 is TGCGCCAGCAGTGGACAGGGGAATCAGCCCCAGCATTTT. It yields the protein CASSGQGNQPQHF.

The chain combines TRBV18 with TRBJ2-5; 7 bases map to TRBD2. Trimming removed 2 bases from V and 4 bases from J; junction bases left unmatched: 7. The germline V gene has CDR1 KGHSH and CDR2 LQKENI. CDR3 length: 15 residues. The CDR3 loop reads CASSPGVGTTETQYF. Here the CDR3 DNA reads TGTGCCAGCTCACCAGGAGTAGGGACTACAGAGACCCAGTACTTC.

The CDR3 region has the DNA TGCGCCAGCAGCTTGGGGCCGTTGGAGACCCAGTACTTC. Protein sequence: CASSLGPLETQYF. This chain joins TRBV5-1 and TRBJ2-5; D remains ambiguous. The CDR3 length is 13 residues. The germline V and J ends were trimmed by 0 bases and 5 bases, with 8 bases remaining between them. The germline gives CDR1 SGHRS, CDR2 YFSETQ.

In its sample, this clone was seen once. At one end, the junction sequence differs from germline, possibly due to a read error. V and J are TRBV5-1 and TRBJ2-1; the D gene is possibly TRBD1 (6 bases). The germline V gene encodes CDR1 SGHRS and CDR2 YFSETQ. There are 14 residues in the CDR3. The CDR3 nucleotides are TGCGCCAGCAGCTTCGGGACACCTGACAATGCGCAGTTCTTC. It codes for CASSFGTPDNAQFF.

The chain recombines TRBV28 with TRBJ2-7; unclear D gene. Trimming removed 2 bases from V and 2 bases from J, with 7 bases in between. The CDR3 consists of 13 residues. CDR1 is MDHEN, CDR2 SYDVKM, per germline. The CDR3 DNA sequence: TGTGCCAGCAGTTTAGTGGGCACCTACGAGCAGTACTTC. Its protein product is CASSLVGTYEQYF.

This chain links TRBV28 with TRBJ1-2; D not certain. Trimming left V 2 bases short and J 7 bases short, with 5 bases between. CDR3 size: 11 residues. Germline assignment: CDR1 MDHEN and CDR2 SYDVKM. CDR3 residues: CASSLRGGYTF. In nucleotides, the CDR3 is TGTGCCAGCAGTTTACGAGGTGGCTACACCTTC.

CDR3 loop: CAIRQGAETEAFF. CDR3 nucleotides: TGTGCCATCAGACAGGGGGCGGAGACTGAAGCTTTCTTT. The V call is TRBV10-3, the J call TRBJ1-1, with 9 bases fitting TRBD1. The CDR3 extends over 13 amino acids. From germline, CDR1 is ENHRY and CDR2 SYGVKD. V was pared by 6 bases and J by 5 bases, with 4 bases of the junction left unmatched.

This chain uses TRBV2 with TRBJ2-7, with no clear D. Germline V gives CDR1 SNHLY, CDR2 FYNNEI. The CDR3 runs to 13 residues. V was clipped by 4 bases and J by 6 bases, with 13 bases between them. The CDR3 DNA reads TGTGCCAGCAGTGTGGCCCTCAGGTCCGAGCAGTACTTC. Protein: CASSVALRSEQYF.